The sequence of this TCR beta chain was determined in a study of regulatory T cells in long-lasting Graves disease. Study-wide points: Newly diagnosed disease favored TRBV20-1 and TRBJ2-1 over persistent disease.

This clonotype was seen ten or more times. Its target is not known. V was clipped by 0 bases and J by 3 bases; unmatched bases: 4. Germline V CDR1 and CDR2: SNHLY, FYNNEI. The CDR3 runs to 15 residues. The time point is: persistent/refractory GD, antithyroid drugs over 5 years with positive TRAb. From RNA extracted from PBMCs, the TCR library was made. The collection involved drawing approximately 9.9 milliliters of peripheral blood into EDTA tubes. Arm-PCR of CDR3 regions with iRepertoire HTBI primers generated TCR beta libraries. TCRdb reanalysed the multiplex PCR reads using MiXCR and keeps one entry per CDR3 protein. The table includes some 440,000 distinct CDR3 sequences, 20% detected once.

The clonotype was recovered from a female donor with Graves disease. The sequencing used peripheral blood mononuclear cells (PBMCs), collected when the disease was refractory, from a patient treated with antithyroid drugs. The chain links TRBV2 to TRBJ2-7; 8 nucleotides line up with TRBD1. CDR3 loop: CASSEAPGQDYEQYF. CDR3 bases: TGTGCCAGCAGTGAAGCGCCGGGACAGGACTACGAGCAGTACTTC.